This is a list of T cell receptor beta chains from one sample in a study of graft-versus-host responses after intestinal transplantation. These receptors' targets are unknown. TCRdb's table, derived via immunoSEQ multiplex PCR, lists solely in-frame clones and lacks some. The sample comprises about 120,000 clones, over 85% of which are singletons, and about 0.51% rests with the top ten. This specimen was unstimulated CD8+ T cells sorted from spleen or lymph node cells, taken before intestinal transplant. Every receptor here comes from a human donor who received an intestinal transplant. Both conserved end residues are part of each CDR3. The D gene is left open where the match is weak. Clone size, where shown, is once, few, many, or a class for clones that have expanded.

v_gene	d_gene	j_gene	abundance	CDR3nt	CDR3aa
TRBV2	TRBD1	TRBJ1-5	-	TGTGCCAGCACCCGGGGGGCAGGGGGCCAGCCCCAGCATTTT	CASTRGAGGQPQHF
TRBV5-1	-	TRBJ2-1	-	TGCGCCAGCAGCTTGGGCGGGGCCAATGAGCAGTTCTTC	CASSLGGANEQFF
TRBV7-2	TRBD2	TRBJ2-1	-	TGTGCCAGCAGCTTAGGAGCGGGAGGCCCTAATGAGCAGTTCTTC	CASSLGAGGPNEQFF
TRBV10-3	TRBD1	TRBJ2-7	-	TGTGCCATCAGTGATGGGACAGGGGAGGTGGACGAGCAGTACTTC	CAISDGTGEVDEQYF
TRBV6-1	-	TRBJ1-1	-	TGTGCCAGCAGCCGGACAGCATTACCCACTGAAGCTTTCTTT	CASSRTALPTEAFF
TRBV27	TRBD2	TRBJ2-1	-	TGTGCCAGCAGTCCGGACTCTACTAGCGTCTGGCTTGAGCAGTTCTTC	CASSPDSTSVWLEQFF
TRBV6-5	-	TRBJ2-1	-	TGTGCCAGCAGGACGGACAGACCGTACAATGAGCAGTTCTTC	CASRTDRPYNEQFF
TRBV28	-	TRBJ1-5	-	TGTGCCAGCAGTCCCCGCGGGGCCCATCAGCCCCAGCATTTT	CASSPRGAHQPQHF
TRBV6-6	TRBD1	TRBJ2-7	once	TGTGCCAGCGGTATAGTTCGGGACAGCTCCTACGAGCAGTACTTC	CASGIVRDSSYEQYF
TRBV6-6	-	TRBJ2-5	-	TGTGCCAGCAGTAATAGGGAGCAGTACTTC	CASSNREQYF
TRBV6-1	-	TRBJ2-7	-	TGTGCCAGCAGTGAGTTGGCGGCCCTTTACGAGCAGTACTTC	CASSELAALYEQYF
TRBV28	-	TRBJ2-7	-	TGTGCCAGCAGTCGTCTCATCGAGCAGTACTTC	CASSRLIEQYF
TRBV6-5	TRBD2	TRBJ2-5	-	TGTGCCAGCTCGTTTAGCGGGAGCCTCCAAGAGACCCAGTACTTC	CASSFSGSLQETQYF
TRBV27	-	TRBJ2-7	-	TGTGCCAGCAGTTTGGGGGCTCTGTCGGGCTACGAGCAGTACTTC	CASSLGALSGYEQYF
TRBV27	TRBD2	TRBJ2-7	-	TGTGCCAGCAGTTTAGGAGGTCTAGCGGGCCCTCAGGGCGAGCAGTACTTC	CASSLGGLAGPQGEQYF
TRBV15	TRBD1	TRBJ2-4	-	TGTGCCACCAGCAGAGACTGGGACAGCCCCGACATTCAGTACTTC	CATSRDWDSPDIQYF
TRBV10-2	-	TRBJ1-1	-	TGCGCCAGCAGTGAGACCAGGGTACACGGCACTGAAGCTTTCTTT	CASSETRVHGTEAFF
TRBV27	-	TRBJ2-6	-	TGTGCCACCTCGGACCGATTGGGGTCTGGGGCCAACGTCCTGACTTTC	CATSDRLGSGANVLTF
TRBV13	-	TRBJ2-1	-	TGTGCCAGCAGCTTAAATGAGGGGAGCTCCTACAATGAGCAGTTCTTC	CASSLNEGSSYNEQFF
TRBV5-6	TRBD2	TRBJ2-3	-	TGTGCCAGCAGCAAGCGACTAGCGGGAGCAAGAGATACGCAGTATTTT	CASSKRLAGARDTQYF
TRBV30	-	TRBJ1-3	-	TGTGCCGACCGCGAGGGAAACACCATATATTTT	CADREGNTIYF
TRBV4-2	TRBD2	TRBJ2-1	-	TGTGCCAGCAGCCAAGTTCGCCAGACTAGCGGGGCTCAACATGAGCAGTTCTTC	CASSQVRQTSGAQHEQFF
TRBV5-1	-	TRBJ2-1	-	TGCGCCAGCAGCTTTGGAGGCAATGAGCAGTTCTTC	CASSFGGNEQFF
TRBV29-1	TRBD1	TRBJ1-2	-	TGCAGCGCGGACAGACAGGGCTATGGCTACACCTTC	CSADRQGYGYTF
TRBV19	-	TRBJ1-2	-	TGTGCCAGTACCCAGGGTAATGTCGGCTACACCTTC	CASTQGNVGYTF
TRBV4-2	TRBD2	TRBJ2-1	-	TGTGCCAGCAGCCTGCCTGTAGCGGGAGGTGAGCAGTTCTTC	CASSLPVAGGEQFF
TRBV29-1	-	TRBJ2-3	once	TGCAGCGTTGACAGGGCTGAGGTGGATACGCAGTATTTT	CSVDRAEVDTQYF
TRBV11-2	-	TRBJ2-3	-	TGTGCCAGCAGCTTAGGGGAGACACTTACCACAGATACGCAGTATTTT	CASSLGETLTTDTQYF
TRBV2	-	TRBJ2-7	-	TGTGCCAGCAGTGAATGGGGGGACACCTCCTACGAGCAGTACTTC	CASSEWGDTSYEQYF
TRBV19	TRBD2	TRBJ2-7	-	TGTGCCAGTAGTATCACCAGCGGGGGCTACGAGCAGTACTTC	CASSITSGGYEQYF
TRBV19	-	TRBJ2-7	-	TGTGCCAGTAGTATAGCCCGACAGGGAGGCTACGAGCAGTACTTC	CASSIARQGGYEQYF
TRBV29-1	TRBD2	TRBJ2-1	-	TGCAGCGTTGAAGATACGGCTAGCGGGAGGTACGACAATGAGCAGTTCTTC	CSVEDTASGRYDNEQFF
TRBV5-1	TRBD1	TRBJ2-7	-	TGCGCCAGCAGCTCCGGGACAGGGGGTTACGAGCAGTACTTC	CASSSGTGGYEQYF
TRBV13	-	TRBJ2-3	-	TGTGCCAGCAGCTTAGGCGGGAGTCCAACAGATACGCAGTATTTT	CASSLGGSPTDTQYF
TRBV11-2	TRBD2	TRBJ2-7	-	TGTGCCAGCAGCCTTAGCCTAGCGGGAGATTTTGGGTACGAGCAGTACTTC	CASSLSLAGDFGYEQYF